Presented here are 32 T cell receptor beta chains from one specimen sequenced in a study of cytomegalovirus exposure and HLA in healthy donors. Data came from immunoSEQ multiplex PCR; TCRdb stores just in-frame clones and leaves some out. This sample has a few hundred thousand clones; less than 90% occur once, and the top ten carry more than 10%. Sequencing was done on a sample of PBMCs. Receptors were obtained from a man aged 18 to 30 in good health and CMV-seropositive.

A few counts support this clone. The gene calls are TRBV2 and TRBJ1-1; a possible D gene is TRBD1 (5 bases). Between the trimmed V and J ends, which lost 3 bases and 1 base, there was a span of 6 bases. The germline CDR1 and CDR2 sequences are SNHLY and FYNNEI. This CDR3 spans 13 amino acids. As DNA, the CDR3 is TGTGCCAGCAGTGATCAGGGGAACACTGAAGCTTTCTTT. Residues: CASSDQGNTEAFF.

The chain joins TRBV9 to TRBJ2-2; D gene ambiguous. V was trimmed by 0 bases and J by 2 bases, leaving 5 bases between them. CDR1 and CDR2 from the germline V gene are SGDLS and YYNGEE. The CDR3 is made up of 14 amino acids. CDR3 DNA sequence: TGTGCCAGCAGCGTAGCCCCAAACACCGGGGAGCTGTTTTTT. It codes for CASSVAPNTGELFF.

The chain uses TRBV27 and TRBJ2-7; the D gene is possibly TRBD2 (6 bases). Trimming took 7 bases from V and 2 from J, leaving 15 bases between them. This CDR3 is 14 amino acids long. Germline V CDR1 and CDR2: MNHEY, SMNVEV (reference sequence). In DNA, the CDR3 is TGTGCCAGCAAGCCGGGACTGAATCCCTACGAGCAGTACTTC. Protein sequence: CASKPGLNPYEQYF.

In this sample, this clone turned up once. The CDR3 is CASSPRRGQETQYF. As DNA, the CDR3 is TGTGCCAGCAGTCCTCGCCGCGGCCAAGAGACCCAGTACTTC. This chain uses TRBV27 with TRBJ2-5; D unclear. In germline, CDR1 is MNHEY, CDR2 SMNVEV (reference sequence). V lost 5 bases, J lost 1 base, and 11 bases lay in between. This CDR3 has 14 amino acids.

V gene TRBV19 combines with J gene TRBJ1-5; D possibly corresponds to TRBD1 (6 bases). Looked up from germline, CDR1 is LNHDA and CDR2 is SQIVND (reference sequence). The CDR3 extends over 13 amino acids. V shed 6 bases and J shed 4 bases, with 10 bases lying between them. CDR3 coding DNA: TGTGCCAGTAGCGACAGGCGTAATCAGCCCCAGCATTTT. Translated: CASSDRRNQPQHF.

Comments on this clone: The junction shows a germline mismatch at one end, possibly a read error. This sample includes further DNA sequences coding for the same CDR3. The J gene is TRBJ2-7, the V gene TRBV5-1; 10 bases align to TRBD2. Per the germline V gene, CDR1 is SGHRS and CDR2 is YFSETQ. The CDR3 consists of 14 residues. As DNA, the CDR3 is TGCGCCAGCAGCTTGGGAGCGGGAGGGGACGAGCAGTACTTT. It specifies CASSLGAGGDEQYF.

This clone has just one count. V usage is TRBV9 and J usage is TRBJ1-5, with D possibly being TRBD1 (5 bases). Trimming pared 4 bases from V and 1 base from J, leaving 12 bases between. CDR3 length equals 15 residues. Per the germline V gene, CDR1 is SGDLS and CDR2 is YYNGEE. DNA for the CDR3: TGTGCCAGCAGCCCTGGCAGGGTCAGCAATCAGCCCCAGCATTTT. It encodes CASSPGRVSNQPQHF.

This chain connects TRBV6-1 to TRBJ1-1, with D perhaps matching TRBD1 (5 bases). Germline values: CDR1 MNHNS, CDR2 SASEGT. The length of the CDR3 is 16 residues. V was pared by 1 base and J by 5 bases, with 17 bases between. The CDR3 region has the DNA TGTGCCAGCAGTGAAGAAGTTCAGGGTGGTGAGACTGAAGCTTTCTTT. Amino acid sequence: CASSEEVQGGETEAFF.

The CDR3 DNA is TGCGCCAGCAGCTCCCGTGGTGGCACAGATACGCAGTATTTT. It encodes CASSSRGGTDTQYF. J is TRBJ2-3 and V is TRBV4-1, with D hard to call. The germline gives CDR1 MGHRA, CDR2 YSYEKL. This CDR3 region has 14 residues. The V end lost 5 bases, the J end lost 1 base, and 10 bases lay between the germline ends.

The chain recombines TRBV27 with TRBJ1-2, with a possible D match to TRBD1 (6 bases). CDR1 is MNHEY and CDR2 is SMNVEV in the germline V gene (reference sequence). Trimming left V 9 bases short and J 0 bases short, with 11 bases between. This CDR3 has 13 residues. As DNA, the CDR3 is TGTGCCAGTCGGGACATCTCTAACTATGGCTACACCTTC. Protein sequence: CASRDISNYGYTF.

As DNA, the CDR3 is TGTGCCAGCAGCCGAGCGGGGAGCTCCTACGAGCAGTACTTC. The encoded protein is CASSRAGSSYEQYF. The rearrangement joins TRBV5-6 to TRBJ2-7, with 7 bases lining up with TRBD2. Germline CDR1 SGHDT, CDR2 YYEEEE. The CDR3 has 14 amino acids. V dropped 4 bases and J dropped 0; count of bases not matched to a gene: 4.

The chain recombines TRBV12-5 with TRBJ1-5; possible D gene TRBD1, 6 bases. V was pared by 1 base and J by 6 bases, with 13 bases between. The CDR3 is made up of 15 amino acids. Germline loops: CDR1 LGHNT, CDR2 FRNRAP. CDR3 nucleotides: TGTGCTAGTGGTTTGGAGCAGGGGAGGACTCAGCCCCAGCATTTT. It is translated as CASGLEQGRTQPQHF.

This chain connects TRBV6-5 to TRBJ1-3; D is undetermined. Per germline, CDR1 MNHEY and CDR2 SVGAGI. The V end lost 2 bases, the J end lost 7 bases, and 15 bases lay between the germline ends. The CDR3 loop spans 15 amino acids. This chain's CDR3 is CASSYGSWGTNTIYF. The CDR3 DNA sequence: TGTGCCAGCAGTTACGGTAGTTGGGGTACCAACACCATATATTTT.

J is TRBJ2-5 and V is TRBV5-1, with D unclear. Per the germline V gene, CDR1 is SGHRS and CDR2 is YFSETQ. Trimming shortened V by 0 bases and J by 0 bases, and 6 bases separated the two germline ends. The CDR3 runs 14 residues. The CDR3 coding sequence is TGCGCCAGCAGCTTGGAACGGAACCAAGAGACCCAGTACTTC. Protein product: CASSLERNQETQYF.

This chain joins TRBV2 and TRBJ2-7; the D gene is possibly TRBD1 (7 bases). Germline values: CDR1 SNHLY, CDR2 FYNNEI. Trimming removed 6 bases at V and 7 bases at J, with 19 bases between. CDR3 length equals 14 residues. CDR3 sequence (DNA): TGTGCCAGCAGGGCGGGACAGAACTCGAGGGAGCAGTACTTC. Protein sequence: CASRAGQNSREQYF. Looking up the rest from reference TRBV2 and TRBJ2-7 gives the full variable domain: EPEVTQTPSHQVTQMGQEVILRCVPISNHLYFYWYRQILGQKVEFLVSFYNNEISEKSEIFDDQFSVERPDGSNFTLKIRSTKLEDSAMYFCASRAGQNSREQYFGPGTRLTVT.

V is TRBV28 and J is TRBJ2-7; possible D gene TRBD1, 5 bases. Trimming pared 6 bases from V and 0 bases from J, leaving 12 bases between. Germline V gives CDR1 MDHEN, CDR2 SYDVKM. This CDR3 comprises 14 residues. CDR3 residues: CASRLTGPSYEQYF. CDR3 bases: TGTGCCAGCAGGCTAACAGGCCCCTCCTACGAGCAGTACTTC.

The gene calls are TRBV7-9 and TRBJ2-1; a possible D gene is TRBD2 (5 bases). The germline V gene encodes CDR1 SEHNR and CDR2 FQNEAQ (reference sequence). CDR3 size: 13 residues. V lost 3 bases and J lost 5, with 8 bases in between. The CDR3 region has the DNA TGTGCCAGCAGCTTTGGACTGGACAATGAGCAGTTCTTC. Its translation: CASSFGLDNEQFF.

This chain uses TRBV9 with TRBJ2-2, with 8 nucleotides matching TRBD2. Germline CDR1 is SGDLS and CDR2 is YYNGEE. The CDR3 totals 15 residues. J was trimmed by 3 bases and V by 3 bases; bases with no gene match: 4. CDR3: CASSGSAGDTGELFF. The CDR3 region has the DNA TGTGCCAGCAGCGGGTCAGCGGGAGACACCGGGGAGCTGTTTTTT.

The CDR3 is CASSLVSATSGTYEQYF. For the CDR3, the DNA is TGCGCCAGCAGCTTAGTTTCGGCAACTAGCGGGACCTACGAGCAGTACTTC. The J gene is TRBJ2-7, the V gene TRBV5-1; 10 positions match TRBD2. Germline CDR1 is SGHRS and CDR2 is YFSETQ. This CDR3 spans 17 amino acids. V trimming: 2 bases; J trimming: 2 bases; junction bases outside the gene matches: 10.

The chain joins TRBV28 to TRBJ1-1, with a possible D match to TRBD1 (6 bases). The germline V gene encodes CDR1 MDHEN and CDR2 SYDVKM. The V gene lost 6 bases and the J gene lost 1 base, with 27 bases spanning the gap. The CDR3 consists of 19 residues. The CDR3 reads CASRAASAGAYSKNTEAFF. DNA of the CDR3: TGTGCCAGCAGGGCCGCATCGGCAGGGGCTTACTCTAAGAACACTGAAGCTTTCTTT.

Written as DNA, the CDR3 is TGTGCCAGCAGTTGGGACAGGGGGTATCACGAGCAGTACTTC. It specifies CASSWDRGYHEQYF. V usage is TRBV27 and J usage is TRBJ2-7; 11 bases agree with TRBD1. CDR1 and CDR2 from the germline V gene are MNHEY and SMNVEV (reference sequence). The CDR3 length is 14 residues. The J segment lost 5 bases and the V segment lost 4 bases, leaving 4 bases of the junction unmatched.

V and J are TRBV5-4 and TRBJ2-7; 10 bases agree with TRBD2. The CDR3 length is 15 residues. Trimming cost V 3 bases and J 6 bases; bases outside gene matches: 9. Germline assignment: CDR1 SGHNT and CDR2 YYREEE (reference sequence). CDR3 coding DNA: TGTGCCAGCAGCTCTACTAGCGGGGCCTTCGGCGAGCAGTACTTC. Amino acid sequence: CASSSTSGAFGEQYF. The variable domain in full, with the rest retrieved from reference TRBV5-4 and TRBJ2-7, is ETGVTQSPTHLIKTRGQQVTLRCSSQSGHNTVSWYQQALGQGPQFIFQYYREEENGRGNFPPRFSGLQFPNYSSELNVNALELDDSALYLCASSSTSGAFGEQYFGPGTRLTVT.

The rearrangement joins TRBV29-1 to TRBJ2-1, with 9 nucleotides matching TRBD1. The CDR3 totals 12 residues. Losses at the gene ends were 6 bases for V and 8 bases for J; bases not matched to a gene: 5. Per germline, CDR1 SQVTM and CDR2 ANQGSEA. The CDR3 bases are TGCAGCGTGGGGACAGGGAGGGATGAGCAGTTCTTC. Translated, it gives CSVGTGRDEQFF.

The chain is built from TRBV7-2 and TRBJ1-2; 8 bases are a match to TRBD1. Germline CDR1 SGHTA, CDR2 FQGNSA. The V and J ends lost 4 bases and 4 bases, in that order; junction bases with no gene match: 5. The CDR3 runs 14 residues. The CDR3 loop reads CASSSYGTGYGYTF. Here the CDR3 DNA reads TGTGCCAGCAGCTCCTACGGGACAGGCTATGGCTACACCTTC.

The chain recombines TRBV5-4 with TRBJ1-1, with a weak D call TRBD1 (5 bases). V was shortened by 0 bases and J by 8 bases, with 14 bases between the two germline ends. CDR3 length equals 14 residues. Germline V gene lookup returns CDR1 SGHNT and CDR2 YYREEE (reference sequence). CDR3 residues: CASSLGPDIPEAFF. CDR3 sequence (DNA): TGTGCCAGCAGCTTGGGACCGGACATCCCCGAAGCTTTCTTT.

The V and J genes are TRBV10-3 and TRBJ2-1, with D possibly TRBD2 on 5 matching bases. The germline V and J ends were trimmed by 11 bases and 0 bases, with 11 bases remaining between them. There are 13 residues in the CDR3. Germline assignment: CDR1 ENHRY and CDR2 SYGVKD. The CDR3 loop is CAAGGVSYNEQFF. Here the CDR3 DNA reads TGTGCCGCCGGAGGAGTCTCCTACAATGAGCAGTTCTTC.

The V gene is TRBV5-6, the J gene TRBJ2-7; perhaps TRBD1 as D (7 bases). This CDR3 has 16 amino acids. CDR1 and CDR2 from the germline V gene are SGHDT and YYEEEE. Trimming removed 0 bases from V and 1 base from J, with 14 bases in between. The CDR3, as DNA: TGTGCCAGCAGCTTGGCGTTACAGGGGAGGTCCTACGAGCAGTACTTC. Residues: CASSLALQGRSYEQYF.

This chain joins TRBV7-2 and TRBJ2-4; 11 bases line up with TRBD2. This CDR3 contains 16 residues. Trimming took 5 bases from V and 4 from J; bases not matched to a gene: 7. Germline V gives CDR1 SGHTA, CDR2 FQGNSA. CDR3 residues: CASSVALAGDKNIQYF. Here the CDR3 DNA reads TGTGCCAGCAGCGTCGCACTAGCGGGAGATAAAAACATTCAGTACTTC.

The V and J genes are TRBV6-4 and TRBJ2-6, with D possibly TRBD2 on 5 matching bases. V lost 6 bases and J 0 bases, leaving 9 bases between the germline ends. CDR1 and CDR2 (germline): MRHNA, SNTAGT. The CDR3 runs to 15 residues. As DNA, the CDR3 is TGTGCCAGCAGACCCGGGAACTCTGGGGCCAACGTCCTGACTTTC. It translates to CASRPGNSGANVLTF.

V gene TRBV14 combines with J gene TRBJ2-7, with D perhaps matching TRBD2 (5 bases). The germline V and J ends were trimmed by 0 bases and 7 bases, with 10 bases remaining between them. The CDR3 has 13 residues. Germline loops: CDR1 SGHDN, CDR2 FVKESK. This chain's CDR3 is CASSQESSREQYF. The CDR3 DNA is TGTGCCAGCAGCCAAGAATCTAGCCGGGAGCAGTACTTC.

The gene calls are TRBV5-6 and TRBJ2-2; D not resolved. Trimming pared 2 bases from V and 8 bases from J, leaving 7 bases between. CDR3 length: 12 residues. Germline V gene data show CDR1 as SGHDT and CDR2 as YYEEEE. The chain's CDR3 is CASSFGSGELFF. DNA for the CDR3: TGTGCCAGCAGCTTCGGGTCTGGGGAGCTGTTTTTT.

The rearrangement joins TRBV29-1 to TRBJ2-7, with D possibly TRBD2 on 6 matching bases. Trimming took off 4 bases at V and 2 bases at J, with 9 bases between the two ends. In germline, CDR1 is SQVTM, CDR2 ANQGSEA. This CDR3 has 12 residues. In nucleotides, the CDR3 is TGCAGCGTTGCGGGGGATGCCTACGAGCAGTACTTC. It encodes CSVAGDAYEQYF.